The clone carrying this T cell receptor (beta chain) was seen only a few times. Documented time point: sample taken at primary tumor resection. No cell sorting; template was whole RNA from tumor, lung tissue or PBMC. This sample stems from a study of spatial heterogeneity in lung cancer. The CDR3 spans 13 residues. Per germline, CDR1 ENHRY and CDR2 SYGVKD. Trimming shortened V by 5 bases and J by 10 bases, and 15 bases separated the two germline ends. TCRdb processed the 5' RACE reads anew with MiXCR; each CDR3 protein has one entry. The table has some 41,000 distinct CDR3 sequences, under 7.5% seen once.

The V and J genes are TRBV10-3 and TRBJ2-1; D unresolved. The sequence derives from a female donor with early-stage non-small cell lung cancer. The input for sequencing was PBMCs, taken at surgery. This CDR3 reads CAISNRPPGEQFF. CDR3 coding DNA: TGTGCCATCAGTAATAGACCCCCCGGGGAGCAGTTCTTC.